This T cell receptor beta chain was sequenced for a study of beta chain features in type 1 diabetes. Findings of the study overall: TCRB CDR3s from Type 1 diabetes patients were moderately but significantly shorter in all four CD4+ subsets. Type 1 diabetes patients showed fewer insertions and more deletions at VDJ junctions.

Germline values: CDR1 SGDLS, CDR2 YYNGEE. The V end was cut by 0 bases, the J end by 3 bases, with 6 bases between. CDR3 length: 13 residues. Cells sorted by CD45RO/CCR7/CD25/CD127/CD95/CD27 comprised CD4+ naive, central memory, regulatory and stem cell-like memory cells. Reverse transcribing all isolated RNA meant expressed TCRB transcripts were sequenced. Generated by immunoSEQ multiplex PCR, the TCRdb table keeps only in-frame clones and is missing some. The sample comprises a few hundred thousand clones, 8.5% to 10% of which are singletons, and about 0.64% rests with the top ten. This clone appeared many times. Its target is not known. Other DNA sequences from this sample encode an identical CDR3 as well.

The TCR originated in a man aged 25 to 40 with type 1 diabetes. The sample consisted of central memory CD4+ T cells from blood. The J gene is TRBJ2-5, the V gene TRBV9; D is unresolved. Here the CDR3 DNA reads TGTGCCAGCAGCGTAGGACGGGAAGAGACCCAGTACTTC. It specifies CASSVGREETQYF.